This TCR beta chain was sequenced in a study of cytomegalovirus exposure and HLA in healthy donors. This CDR3 is built from 16 residues. Trimming removed 1 base at V and 8 bases at J, with 17 bases between. The germline V gene has CDR1 MGHRA and CDR2 YSYEKL. This clone has more than one count but fewer than ten. In the PCR, 60 Vbeta and 13 Jbeta primers were used. Per the study methods: About 12 million of the about 80 million unique TCR beta chains counted in a later analysis were shared. Libraries were prepared by immunoSEQ multiplex PCR; TCRdb keeps only in-frame clonotypes and omits some of them. V, J and clone size were drawn from that table, and D and trimming were deduced from the DNA. The sample includes around 130,000 clones, 80% of them seen just once.

Sequenced material: PBMCs. The origin of this receptor is a male donor in good health and CMV-seronegative. The chain uses TRBV4-1 and TRBJ1-4, with TRBD1 as a possible D gene (5 bases). Here the CDR3 reads CASSQGRGAQREKLFF. In nucleotides, the CDR3 is TGCGCCAGCAGCCAAGGGCGCGGGGCGCAAAGGGAAAAACTGTTTTTT.